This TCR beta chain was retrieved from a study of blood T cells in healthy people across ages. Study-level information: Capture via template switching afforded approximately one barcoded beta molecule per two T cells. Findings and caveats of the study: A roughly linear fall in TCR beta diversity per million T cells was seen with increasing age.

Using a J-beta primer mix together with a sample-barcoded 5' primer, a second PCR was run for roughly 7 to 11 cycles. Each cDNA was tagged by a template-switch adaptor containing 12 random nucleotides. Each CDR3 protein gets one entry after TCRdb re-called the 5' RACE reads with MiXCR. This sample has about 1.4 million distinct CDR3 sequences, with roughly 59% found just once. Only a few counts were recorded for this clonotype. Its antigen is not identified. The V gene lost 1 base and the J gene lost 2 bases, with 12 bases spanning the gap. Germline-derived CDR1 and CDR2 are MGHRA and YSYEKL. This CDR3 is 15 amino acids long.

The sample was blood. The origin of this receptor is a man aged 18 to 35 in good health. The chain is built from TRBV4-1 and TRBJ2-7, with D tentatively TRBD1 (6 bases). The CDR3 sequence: CASSQVARGAYEQYF. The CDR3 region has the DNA TGCGCCAGCAGCCAAGTGGCCAGGGGAGCCTACGAGCAGTACTTC.